This T cell receptor beta chain came from a study of early T cells in non-severe SARS-CoV-2 infection. TCRdb itself ran the 5' RACE reads through MiXCR, one entry per CDR3 protein. Of approximately 85,000 distinct CDR3 sequences in the sample, roughly an eighth are singletons; the top ten hold just over 6.5%. The CDR3 contains 17 residues. The junction had 8 bases not matched to a gene; V was cut back by 4 bases and J by 0 bases. Per the germline V gene, CDR1 is SGHAT and CDR2 is FQNNGV. The chain employs TRBV11-2 and TRBJ2-3; 9 bases match TRBD2. The specimen was whole blood. The sequence derives from an adult who was a healthcare worker with PCR-confirmed SARS-CoV-2 infection or an uninfected control (not recorded which). CDR3 coding DNA: TGTGCCAGCAGCTACGGTATAGCGGGAGTTAGCACAGATACGCAGTATTTT. It yields the protein CASSYGIAGVSTDTQYF.